This is a list of T cell receptor beta chains from one sample in a study of cytomegalovirus exposure and HLA in healthy donors. Sequenced by immunoSEQ multiplex PCR; TCRdb stores in-frame clones only, minus some. The data hold under 150,000 clones, with more than 70% observed a single time. The sequenced sample was PBMCs. The receptor source for this set is a woman aged 40 to 50 in good health and CMV-seronegative. The CDR3 runs from the conserved cysteine through the conserved F or W. D genes are given only for firm matches. Some rows mark clone size as missing; the rest say once, few, many or name a class of expanded clone.

d_gene	j_gene	abundance	v_gene	CDR3nt	CDR3aa
TRBD1	TRBJ2-7	NA	TRBV28	TGTGCCAGCAGTTTCCCCCCTCAGGGGGCGGGTTACGAGCAGTACTTC	CASSFPPQGAGYEQYF
NA	TRBJ1-2	NA	TRBV4-1	TGCGCCAGCAGCCAAGATAGCAACAGCGGGGTCTATGGCTACACCTTC	CASSQDSNSGVYGYTF
NA	TRBJ2-1	NA	TRBV6-5	TGTGCCAGCAGTTACTTGGGGCAACCAAATAATGAGCAGTTCTTC	CASSYLGQPNNEQFF
NA	TRBJ2-2	NA	TRBV7-8	NA	CASSLVASGSLIAGELFF
NA	TRBJ1-1	NA	TRBV7-9	TGTGCCAGCAGCTTAGGAATTTCGGGCACTGAAGCTTTCTTT	CASSLGISGTEAFF
TRBD2	TRBJ2-2	NA	TRBV19	TGTGCCAGTACCGATCCGGGGGGGCGCAGCACCGGGGAGCTGTTTTTT	CASTDPGGRSTGELFF
TRBD1	TRBJ1-6	NA	TRBV5-6	TGTGCCAGCAGCTGGGGGGTGACAGGGAAGGGGGATTCACCCCTCCACTTT	CASSWGVTGKGDSPLHF
NA	TRBJ1-6	once	TRBV6-1	TGTGCCAGCAGTGGATCGCAGCGCGGGGCCCTCCACTTT	CASSGSQRGALHF
TRBD1	TRBJ2-1	NA	TRBV2	TGTGCCAGCAGGAAGGACAGGGTTAATGAGCAGTTCTTC	CASRKDRVNEQFF
NA	TRBJ2-3	once	TRBV5-1	TGCGCCAGCAGCCCGGGGGGCACAGATACGCAGTATTTT	CASSPGGTDTQYF
NA	TRBJ2-3	NA	TRBV18	TGTGCCAGCAGGAGGGGACAGAGCACAGATACGCAGTATTTT	CASRRGQSTDTQYF
TRBD1	TRBJ2-7	few	TRBV6-5	TGTGCCAGCAGTTACTCGGCGGCAGGGGGCCTCTACGAGCAGTACTTC	CASSYSAAGGLYEQYF
NA	TRBJ2-3	once	TRBV10-3	TGTGCCATCAGTGAGTCCCAAGATACGCAGTATTTT	CAISESQDTQYF
TRBD2	TRBJ2-7	once	TRBV6-6	TGTGCCAGCAGTTACGGACTAGCGGGAGGGTTAAACGAGCAGTACTTC	CASSYGLAGGLNEQYF
NA	TRBJ2-7	NA	TRBV18	TGTGCCAGCTCACCATGGGGAGGGGGGCCTACCTACGAGCAGTACTTC	CASSPWGGGPTYEQYF
TRBD1	TRBJ1-6	NA	TRBV5-1	TGCGCCAGCAGCCCTGGGACGACAGGGTATTACTCACCCCTCCACTTT	CASSPGTTGYYSPLHF
NA	TRBJ1-1	NA	TRBV28	TGTGCTATAGTGCAGGGAGGAAGGACTGAAGCTTTCTTT	CAIVQGGRTEAFF
NA	TRBJ2-5	NA	TRBV10-3	TGTGCCATCAGTCACAGGGGAGGTGCAGAGACCCAGTACTTC	CAISHRGGAETQYF
TRBD1	TRBJ1-2	few	TRBV5-5	TGTGCCAGCAGCTTGGGGACAGGGGCCTATGGCTACACCTTC	CASSLGTGAYGYTF
TRBD1	TRBJ2-7	NA	TRBV6-5	TGTGCCAGCAGGGGACAGGGCTACGAGCAGTACTTC	CASRGQGYEQYF
NA	TRBJ1-5	NA	TRBV5-6	TGTGCCAGCAGCTTGTCTCCAGGCCAGCCCCAGCATTTT	CASSLSPGQPQHF
NA	TRBJ1-2	NA	TRBV6-5	TGTGCCAGCAGTGTTGCAGGGGCCTCCTATGGCTACACCTTC	CASSVAGASYGYTF
NA	TRBJ2-1	NA	TRBV5-1	TGCGCCAGCAGCTTGGATATTGGACTTTCGTTCAGTGAGCAGTTCTTC	CASSLDIGLSFSEQFF
TRBD1	TRBJ2-7	NA	TRBV6-1	TGTGCCAGCAGTGCACGACAGGGGGTAGGTCTTGACGAGCAGTACTTC	CASSARQGVGLDEQYF
NA	TRBJ1-2	NA	TRBV30	TGTGCCTGGAGTGTACTAGGGTCTGGCTACACCTTC	CAWSVLGSGYTF
NA	TRBJ1-1	NA	TRBV5-1	TGCGCCAGCAGCTTGGCCCCGGGGGTCCGGAACACTGAAGCTTTCTTT	CASSLAPGVRNTEAFF
NA	TRBJ2-7	NA	TRBV5-1	TGCGCCAGCAGCTTGGAATCCGGGACTTACTACGAGCAGTACTTC	CASSLESGTYYEQYF
TRBD2	TRBJ2-1	NA	TRBV7-9	TGTTCCAGCAGCCTGGGACAGCGACTAGCGGACAATGAGCAGTTCTTC	CSSSLGQRLADNEQFF
NA	TRBJ1-6	few	TRBV5-1	TGCGCCAGCAAAGCCTCGTCGGGGAATTCACCCCTCCACTTT	CASKASSGNSPLHF
NA	TRBJ2-7	NA	TRBV5-1	TGCGCCAGCAGCTTGGGAGTCTACGAGCAGTACTTC	CASSLGVYEQYF
NA	TRBJ2-3	few	TRBV6-1	TGTGCCAGTAGTGTGCGGGGCCTGAAGGGCACAGATACGCAGTATTTT	CASSVRGLKGTDTQYF